The 7 T cell receptor beta chains reported below all come from one sample, sequenced in a study of blood T cells in healthy people across ages. Alongside a J-beta primer mix, a sample-barcoded 5' primer served in a second PCR lasting roughly 7 to 12 cycles. TCRdb reprocessed the 5' RACE reads via MiXCR and lists one record per CDR3 protein. Of 920,000 or so distinct CDR3 sequences in the sample, 35% to 50% were seen once. Sequencing was done on a sample of blood. The receptors derive from a woman aged 60 to 75 in good health.

V gene TRBV5-1 combines with J gene TRBJ2-7; D may be TRBD2 (5 bases). The V gene lost 0 bases and the J gene lost 6 bases, with 13 bases spanning the gap. Germline CDR1 SGHRS, CDR2 YFSETQ. This CDR3 has 14 amino acids. This chain's CDR3 is CASSLVGSGSEQYF. The CDR3, as DNA: TGCGCCAGCAGCTTGGTAGGCAGCGGCTCCGAGCAGTACTTC.

This clonotype came up a few times. The V gene is TRBV5-1, the J gene TRBJ2-7, with 7 positions matching TRBD2. CDR1 is SGHRS, CDR2 YFSETQ, per germline. V was clipped by 3 bases and J by 6 bases; unmatched bases: 15. This CDR3 spans 16 amino acids. CDR3 region: CASSSTVGSPGGEQYF. The CDR3 DNA reads as TGCGCCAGCAGCTCGACCGTCGGATCCCCGGGGGGCGAGCAGTACTTC.

V and J are TRBV4-1 and TRBJ2-7, with TRBD2 matching over 8 bases. J gave up 2 bases and V 2 bases, and 5 bases lay outside the gene matches. The CDR3 consists of 15 residues. Germline-derived CDR1 and CDR2 are MGHRA and YSYEKL. CDR3 amino acids: CASSQPTSGTYEQYF. As DNA, the CDR3 is TGCGCCAGCAGCCAACCAACTAGCGGTACCTACGAGCAGTACTTC.

V usage is TRBV12-3 or TRBV12-4 and J usage is TRBJ2-2; no clear D. The CDR3 is 14 residues long. The V and J ends lost 5 bases and 4 bases respectively, with 11 bases between them. CDR3 loop: CASSTVHSTGELFF. DNA of the CDR3: TGTGCCAGCAGTACGGTACACTCCACCGGGGAGCTGTTTTTT.

The chain couples TRBV4-1 to TRBJ2-5; D gene uncertain. CDR3 length equals 15 residues. Per the germline V gene, CDR1 is MGHRA and CDR2 is YSYEKL. The ends were cut back, 0 bases at V and 1 base at J, with 9 bases in the middle. CDR3 nucleotide sequence: TGCGCCAGCAGCCAAGATCAGTCAGCCCAAGAGACCCAGTACTTC. Protein: CASSQDQSAQETQYF.

Concerning this clonotype: A much larger clone lies one base from this, so it may be a read error. V usage is TRBV20-1 and J usage is TRBJ1-5; 9 bases are a match to TRBD1. This CDR3 region has 14 residues. The germline V gene has CDR1 DFQATT and CDR2 SNEGSKA (reference sequence). CDR3 residues: CGARVGQGYQPQHF. The CDR3 DNA reads as TGCGGTGCTAGAGTGGGACAGGGCTATCAGCCCCAGCATTTT.

This chain uses TRBV15 with TRBJ2-3; TRBD1 matches at 10 bases. V gave up 3 bases and J gave up 5 bases; unmatched junction bases: 5. Germline V lookup: CDR1 LNHNV, CDR2 YYDKDF (reference sequence). The CDR3 has 15 amino acids. CDR3 sequence: CATSRDRGTGDTQYF. The DNA for the CDR3 is TGTGCCACCAGCAGGGACAGGGGGACGGGAGATACGCAGTATTTT.